This entry lists 9 T cell receptor delta chains sequenced from one sample in a study of γδ T cells in repeated Plasmodium falciparum infection. Bulk repertoires came from Vgamma9/Vdelta2+ or Vdelta2-negative gammadelta T cells flow-sorted from PBMC. TCRdb re-called the multiplex PCR reads via CATT. The sample holds 70,000 to 95,000 delta-chain clones, roughly 1.4% seen once. Sequenced material: gamma-delta T cells from blood. All receptors come from a pool of human donors (malaria-infected and uninfected, not separated).

About this clone itself: TCRdb records a much larger clone's protein for this DNA, with a difference at residue 19 that likely arises from a read error; the protein given is the translation of the DNA. The gene calls are TRDV1 and TRDJ1; 10 bases are shared with TRDD3. Germline V gene sequence: CDR1 TSWWSYY, CDR2 QGS. The CDR3 extends over 21 amino acids. The CDR3: CALGALPGDTPLTDLTDKHIF. The CDR3 nucleotides read TGTGCTCTTGGGGCACTCCCGGGGGATACGCCGCTTACGGACCTCACCGATAAACACATCTTT.

Comment on this clone: This DNA's translation differs at residue 3 from TCRdb's protein, which comes from a much larger clone; a read error is likely, and the protein shown is translated from the DNA. The V and J genes are TRDV1 and TRDJ1; 7 positions agree with TRDD3. TCRdb offers no J gene call, so here the DNA was matched to germline to obtain one. Germline lookup yields CDR1 TSWWSYY and CDR2 QGS. The CDR3 consists of 15 residues. The CDR3 nucleotides are TGTGCTCCTGGGGGGGACCCCGATCCTGCCGATAAACTCATCTTT. It codes for CAPGGDPDPADKLIF.

Turning to this clone: This sequence is one base from a far larger clone and is likely a read error. The identical CDR3 is also encoded by other nucleotide sequences in the sample. This chain joins TRDV2 and TRDJ1; 12 bases fit TRDD3. The J gene, absent from TCRdb, was called here by matching the DNA to germline. The germline V gene has CDR1 GEAIGNYY and CDR2 EKD. The CDR3 totals 19 residues. CDR3 in DNA: TGTGCCTGTGACACCGGGATCTGGGGGATACGCGGGTACACTGATAAACTCATCTTT. Translating gives CACDTGIWGIRGYTDKLIF.

For this clone: TCRdb pairs this DNA with a much larger clone's protein that differs at residue 20, likely a read error; the protein shown was translated from the DNA. A V gene of TRDV1 was called, but no J gene was assigned; the table's D call, TRDD3, has no DNA check behind it. The CDR3 runs to 21 residues. Germline CDR1 and CDR2: TSWWSYY and QGS. The CDR3, as DNA: TGTGCTCTTGGGGCGCGTTCCCCTGTTTGGGGCAGGGAACTGGGGGATCTTAAACTCACCTTT. Encoded protein: CALGARSPVWGRELGDLKLTF.

There are a few counts of this clone. This likely came from a read error, as a far larger clone is one base away. Within the sample, other DNA sequences also encode this same CDR3. The V gene is listed as TRDV3; no J gene was called; TRDD3 is taken as the D call from the table, unchecked against the DNA. Germline CDR1 and CDR2: TVYSNPD and GDNSRS (reference sequence). CDR3 length: 22 amino acids. The CDR3 is CAFKRHFLRLTGGYKRADKLIF. The CDR3 DNA is TGTGCCTTTAAGCGCCACTTCCTACGTCTGACTGGGGGATACAAGCGGGCCGATAAGCTCATCTTT.

This clone showed up just a few times. This likely traces to a read error, being one base from a far larger clone. Other DNA variants within this sample encode the same CDR3. The J gene is TRDJ1, the V gene TRDV1, with D perhaps TRDD3 (5 bases). Since TCRdb gives no J gene, matching the DNA to germline was used here to assign it. There are 19 residues in the CDR3. CDR1 and CDR2 (germline): TSWWSYY, QGS. CDR3 sequence reads: CALGELWRKAGPYTDKLIF. The CDR3 DNA follows: TGTGCTCTAGGGGAACTATGGAGGAAGGCCGGACCGTACACCGATAAACTCATCTTT.

On this clone itself: TCRdb's protein, taken from a much larger clone, differs from this DNA's translation at residue 13, likely owing to a read error; the protein displayed comes from the DNA. The J gene is TRDJ1, the V gene TRDV1; tentatively, D is TRDD3 (5 bases). The J gene, left out of TCRdb, was set here by checking the DNA against germline. Germline V CDR1 and CDR2: TSWWSYY, QGS. The CDR3 contains 21 residues. Trimming stripped 9 bases from V and 0 bases from J, with 35 bases between. CDR3 sequence reads: CALHHLAFAPYWSPYTDKLIF. The CDR3 nucleotides read TGTGCTCTCCACCACCTTGCCTTTGCCCCGTACTGGAGCCCGTACACCGATAAACTCATCTTT.

The table lists this clone with a few counts. A read error likely explains this, since a far larger clone differs by one base. The same CDR3 is also encoded by other DNA sequences in this sample. This chain connects TRDV2 to TRDJ1; D might be TRDD3 (5 bases). No J gene was available from TCRdb, and it was assigned here by a germline match of the DNA. The CDR3 is 13 residues long. V was clipped by 4 bases and J by 2 bases, with 10 bases between them. Germline values: CDR1 GEAIGNYY, CDR2 EKD. The CDR3: CACDGWGTDKLIF. The CDR3 DNA sequence: TGTGCCTGTGATGGTTGGGGAACCGATAAACTCATCTTT.

This clone was counted at least ten times. This chain connects TRDV1 to TRDJ1; 7 bases are shared with TRDD2. CDR3 length equals 17 residues. The V segment lost 8 bases and the J segment 0 bases; nucleotides outside the gene matches: 15. CDR1 and CDR2 from the germline V gene are TSWWSYY and QGS. The CDR3 loop is CALLTRGLPSYTDKLIF. As DNA, the CDR3 is TGTGCTCTTCTAACGAGAGGCCTTCCTTCATACACCGATAAACTCATCTTT.